These 9 T cell receptor beta chains came from one sample sequenced in a study of regulatory T cells in long-lasting Graves disease. Time point reported: persistent/refractory GD, antithyroid drugs over 5 years with positive TRAb. After RNA was extracted from PBMCs, the TCR library was made from it. Assembly of TCR beta libraries relied on iRepertoire HTBI primers together with Arm-PCR of CDR3 regions. TCRdb reprocessed the multiplex PCR reads via MiXCR and lists one record per CDR3 protein. The sample has 400,000 to 500,000 distinct CDR3 sequences; 20% to 25% are singletons. The starting material was peripheral blood mononuclear cells (PBMCs), obtained when the disease was refractory, from a patient treated with antithyroid drugs. The receptors were sampled from a female donor with Graves disease.

This clonotype was observed a few times. The chain is built from TRBV6-1 and TRBJ2-1, with TRBD2 matching over 9 bases. The CDR3 runs 15 residues. Germline V CDR1 and CDR2: MNHNS, SASEGT. Unmatched junction bases numbered 9, after V lost 7 bases and J lost 5 bases. CDR3 in DNA: TGTGCCAGCAAACTTGGGCTAGCGGGGAACAATGAGCAGTTCTTC. It translates to CASKLGLAGNNEQFF.

The chain recombines TRBV6-5 with TRBJ2-7; 11 bases agree with TRBD2. The germline V gene encodes CDR1 MNHEY and CDR2 SVGAGI. The CDR3 consists of 16 residues. The V segment lost 2 bases and the J segment 2 bases; nucleotides outside the gene matches: 5. The CDR3 DNA sequence: TGTGCCAGCAGTTACGATCAACTAGCGGGAGCCTACGAGCAGTACTTC. Residues: CASSYDQLAGAYEQYF.

This clonotype was observed a few times. The chain combines TRBV30 with TRBJ1-1; no reliable D call. This CDR3 spans 13 amino acids. The V and J ends lost 1 base and 7 bases respectively, with 13 bases between them. Per germline, CDR1 GTSNPN and CDR2 SVGIG (reference sequence). Here the CDR3 reads CAWSGAEHVEAFF. The CDR3 nucleotides are TGTGCCTGGAGTGGCGCGGAACATGTTGAAGCTTTCTTT.

The chain links TRBV7-2 to TRBJ2-1; D uncertain. V shed 5 bases and J shed 6 bases, with 26 bases lying between them. This CDR3 contains 18 residues. The germline V gene encodes CDR1 SGHTA and CDR2 FQGNSA. CDR3 amino acids: CASSLPSSISVIGNEQFF. The CDR3 nucleotides read TGTGCCAGCAGCCTTCCTTCCTCCATAAGCGTAATTGGCAATGAGCAGTTCTTC.

This clonotype has ten or more counts. DNA of the CDR3: TGTGCCAGCAACGCTAACATGAACACTGAAGCTTTCTTT. Translated: CASNANMNTEAFF. This sequence joins TRBV6-1 and TRBJ1-1; no reliable D call. The V and J ends lost 7 bases and 0 bases respectively, with 9 bases between them. The CDR3 extends over 13 amino acids. Germline V gives CDR1 MNHNS, CDR2 SASEGT.

This clonotype has only a few counts. The rearrangement links TRBV4-3 to TRBJ1-4; D may be TRBD1 (6 bases). CDR3 length equals 15 residues. Trimming pared 4 bases from V and 8 bases from J, leaving 17 bases between. Germline assignment: CDR1 LGHNA and CDR2 YSLEER. DNA for the CDR3: TGCGCCAGCAGCCGCAAAGGGACAAGGGGAGAAAAACTGTTTTTT. Translating gives CASSRKGTRGEKLFF.

This clonotype was found many times. The chain has TRBV12-3 or TRBV12-4 and TRBJ1-2; D remains unclear. The V end lost 2 bases, the J end lost 5 bases, and 9 bases lay between the germline ends. This CDR3 has 13 residues. The CDR3: CASSLMGRYGYTF. For the CDR3, the DNA is TGTGCCAGCAGTTTAATGGGGAGGTATGGCTACACCTTC.

Many counts were recorded for this clonotype. The chain joins TRBV28 to TRBJ2-7; 9 bases fit TRBD2. The CDR3 runs 14 residues. Germline lookup yields CDR1 MDHEN and CDR2 SYDVKM. Trimming removed 3 bases from V and 7 bases from J; junction bases left unmatched: 7. The CDR3 here is CASSFAGGPVEQYF. CDR3 DNA sequence: TGTGCCAGCAGTTTCGCGGGAGGGCCTGTGGAGCAGTACTTC.

The V gene is TRBV5-1, the J gene TRBJ1-5; 7 nucleotides line up with TRBD1. CDR1 and CDR2 (germline): SGHRS, YFSETQ. The CDR3 extends over 15 amino acids. V dropped 4 bases and J dropped 6; count of bases not matched to a gene: 10. CDR3 coding DNA: TGCGCCAGCAGCATCACAGGGGCGATGGGTCAGCCCCAGCATTTT. This gives the protein CASSITGAMGQPQHF.